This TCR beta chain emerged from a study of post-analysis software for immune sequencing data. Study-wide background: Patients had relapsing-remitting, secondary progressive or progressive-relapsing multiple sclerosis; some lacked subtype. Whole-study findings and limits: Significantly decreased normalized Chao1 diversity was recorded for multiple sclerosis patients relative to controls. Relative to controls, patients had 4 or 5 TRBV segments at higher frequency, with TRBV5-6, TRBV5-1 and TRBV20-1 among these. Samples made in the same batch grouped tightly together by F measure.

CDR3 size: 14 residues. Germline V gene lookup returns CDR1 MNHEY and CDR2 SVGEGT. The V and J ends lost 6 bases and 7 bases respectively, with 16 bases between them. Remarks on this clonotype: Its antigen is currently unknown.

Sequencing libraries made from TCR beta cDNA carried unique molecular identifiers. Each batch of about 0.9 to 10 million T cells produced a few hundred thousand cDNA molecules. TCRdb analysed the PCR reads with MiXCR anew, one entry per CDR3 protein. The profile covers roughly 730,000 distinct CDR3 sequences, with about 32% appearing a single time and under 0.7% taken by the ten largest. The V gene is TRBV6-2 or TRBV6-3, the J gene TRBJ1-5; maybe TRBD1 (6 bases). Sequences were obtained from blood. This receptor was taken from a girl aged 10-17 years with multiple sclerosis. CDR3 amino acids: CASRPHTDSQPQHF. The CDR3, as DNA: TGTGCCAGCAGACCTCACACGGACAGCCAGCCCCAGCATTTT.